The sample holds a few counts of the clone carrying this T cell receptor beta chain. This entry belongs to a study of glioma-infiltrating T cells. Study-wide background: Low-grade gliomas were grade II; glioblastomas were grade IV at initial diagnosis. Target coverage was about 4- to 11-fold for about 940,000 blood T cells.

Amplification of TCR alpha and beta CDR3 regions from RNA used iRepertoire nested multiplex PCR. From the multiplex PCR reads, TCRdb called clonotypes with MiXCR, one entry per CDR3 protein. The sample carries roughly 350,000 distinct CDR3 sequences, 35% to 45% recorded once. The sequenced material came from glioma tissue, nonneoplastic brain tissue, or PBMCs (not recorded which). The receptor was derived from a human donor with low-grade glioma or glioblastoma, undergoing nonglioma brain surgery, or in good health (not recorded which).

CDR3: CASSLNQGATNEKLFF. In DNA form, the CDR3 reads TGCGCCAGCAGCTTGAACCAGGGGGCGACTAATGAAAAACTGTTTTTT. This sequence joins TRBV5-1 and TRBJ1-4, with 8 positions matching TRBD1. The ends lost 1 base at V and 2 bases at J; junction bases unmatched: 4. The CDR3 length is 16 residues. From germline, CDR1 is SGHRS and CDR2 YFSETQ.